This T cell receptor beta chain originates from a study of shared clonotypes between healthy human individuals. Study-wide background: Three CD4 naive, three CD4 memory, two CD8 naive and one CD8 memory plate were used per donor.

Positive CCR7 selection of CD45RO-negative cells yielded the naive CD8 cells, and terminally differentiated effector memory CD45RA+ cells were excluded. All donors were healthy HIV-negative adults lacking recent acute infections or vaccinations. Clones were read by immunoSEQ multiplex PCR, and TCRdb kept only the in-frame ones, dropping some. The sample holds approximately 2,200,000 clones, 90% to 95% seen once. The study's findings and limits: Specimens sampled were limited to blood, with tissue repertoires likely differing.

This clone was recorded only once. Its antigen remains unidentified. J was trimmed by 1 base and V by 2 bases; bases with no gene match: 6. The CDR3 is 15 amino acids. Germline CDR1 reads SGHNT; CDR2 reads YYREEE (reference sequence). Material: naive CD8+ T cells from PBMCs. The sequence derives from a man aged 18 to 35 in good health. Some clones in this sample may be carry-over from other donors' samples. The rearrangement links TRBV5-4 to TRBJ2-7, with 7 bases identical to TRBD2. The CDR3 loop reads CASSFGLVGSYEQYF. The CDR3 nucleotides are TGTGCCAGCAGCTTCGGACTAGTTGGGTCCTACGAGCAGTACTTC.